This T cell receptor (beta chain) was observed in a study of radiotherapy plus CTLA-4 blockade in lung cancer. Study information: Disease control reached under 35%, with objective responses in over 15%.

CDR3 length equals 14 residues. Deletions cut 0 bases from V and 7 bases from J, with 13 bases between. Germline values: CDR1 WSHSY, CDR2 SAAADI. TCRdb keeps only in-frame clones here, not all; method: immunoSEQ multiplex PCR. This sample has roughly 30,000 clones, with about 75% found just once. The TCR comes from a human donor with non-small cell lung cancer that progressed on radiotherapy plus ipilimumab. This specimen was peripheral blood, taken from a patient treated with radiotherapy plus ipilimumab. V usage is TRBV10-2 and J usage is TRBJ2-7, with D tentatively TRBD1 or TRBD2 (6 bases each). Here the CDR3 reads CASSESTEGGEQYF. In DNA form, the CDR3 reads TGCGCCAGCAGTGAGTCGACAGAGGGGGGTGAGCAGTACTTC.